What follows are 5 T cell receptor beta chains derived from one specimen sequenced in a study of CD8 T cells in ankylosing spondylitis (dated by TCRdb to the late 2010s). Overall study results and their limits: Blood from ankylosing spondylitis patients appeared to be characterized by a TCR beta motif made up of eight highly homologous amino acid variants.

The library relied on 5' RACE. Instrument used: Illumina HiSeq 2500. The public reads were run again by TCRdb, first through fastp at Q25 and then through MiXCR, and only productive beta chains were kept. Rows with a matching CDR3 protein are joined into one entry that keeps the most common DNA and genes. The sample table contains about 220,000 distinct CDR3 sequences; only one count was recorded for about 18% of them. About two fifths of the sample is in the top ten clones. Their specific antigens are unknown. The sequenced material came from blood, either unsorted or a sorted T cell fraction (not recorded which). All receptors derive from a male donor with ankylosing spondylitis.

This clonotype was found a few times. V usage is TRBV6-1 and J usage is TRBJ2-7, with 10 bases aligning to TRBD1. This CDR3 is built from 15 residues. V was pared by 5 bases and J by 2 bases, with 6 bases of the junction left unmatched. CDR1 MNHNS and CDR2 SASEGT come from the germline V gene. CDR3 nucleotide sequence: TGTGCCAGCAGTCCGGACAGGGGGATTGCCTACGAGCAGTACTTC. Amino acid sequence: CASSPDRGIAYEQYF.

As concerns this clonotype: The germline gene is not matched at one end of the junction; a read error may be the cause. This chain links TRBV7-3 with TRBJ1-1; D is unclear. The germline CDR1 and CDR2 sequences are SGHTA and FQGTGA. The CDR3 consists of 14 residues. The CDR3 DNA reads TGTGCCAGCAGCCTAACACCGGAGAACACTGAAGCTTTCTTT. It yields the protein CASSLTPENTEAFF.

This rearrangement joins TRBV28 to TRBJ2-2; D may correspond to TRBD1 or TRBD2 (5 bases each). This CDR3 contains 16 residues. V shed 0 bases and J shed 6 bases, with 14 bases lying between them. The germline gives CDR1 MDHEN, CDR2 SYDVKM. This CDR3 reads CASSLWGTSLSGELFF. CDR3 in DNA: TGTGCCAGCAGTTTATGGGGGACCTCTTTGTCCGGGGAGCTGTTTTTT.

This chain links TRBV29-1 with TRBJ2-5; tentatively, D is TRBD2 (6 bases). This CDR3 has 14 residues. V lost 4 bases and J 5 bases, leaving 17 bases between the germline ends. Looked up from germline, CDR1 is SQVTM and CDR2 is ANQGSEA. The CDR3, as DNA: TGCAGCGTTGTAACGGGGGAGTCGGGGGAGACCCAGTACTTC. As protein: CSVVTGESGETQYF.

V is TRBV7-8 and J is TRBJ1-6, with TRBD1 matching over 8 bases. Germline CDR1 is SGHVS and CDR2 is FQNEAQ. The CDR3 spans 16 residues. Unmatched junction bases numbered 10, after V lost 4 bases and J lost 8 bases. CDR3 nucleotide sequence: TGTGCCAGCAGCTCACCGGGCCGGGGACAGGATTCACCCCTCCACTTT. As protein: CASSSPGRGQDSPLHF.